One sample yielded the 24 T cell receptor beta chains listed below, sequenced in a study of CD8 T cells in Susac syndrome. Random-hexamer reverse transcription was applied to 0.5 to 1 ug RNA. MiXCR was run by TCRdb on the immunoSEQ multiplex PCR reads, yielding one entry per CDR3 protein. The sample includes around 150,000 distinct CDR3 sequences, approximately 95% of them seen just once. The sample taken for sequencing was CD4+ T cells from PBMCs. The receptors derive from a human donor with multiple sclerosis.

The chain employs TRBV30 and TRBJ1-2; D unresolved. Germline CDR1 reads GTSNPN; CDR2 reads SVGIG (reference sequence). The V end was cut by 0 bases, the J end by 4 bases, with 12 bases between. There are 14 residues in the CDR3. CDR3 loop: CAWSVAGISYGYTF. CDR3 bases: TGTGCCTGGAGTGTTGCGGGGATCAGCTATGGCTACACCTTC.

The rearrangement links TRBV9 to TRBJ1-2; 7 nucleotides align to TRBD1. Trimming at V came to 4 bases and at J to 8 bases, leaving 8 bases not matched to a gene. CDR1 and CDR2 (germline): SGDLS, YYNGEE. The CDR3 has 13 residues. The CDR3 DNA reads TGTGCCAGCAGCCCAAAGACAGGGAGCGGCTACACCTTC. It encodes CASSPKTGSGYTF. The variable domain in full, with the rest retrieved from reference TRBV9 and TRBJ1-2, is DSGVTQTPKHLITATGQRVTLRCSPRSGDLSVYWYQQSLDQGLQFLIQYYNGEERAKGNILERFSAQQFPDLHSELNLSSLELGDSALYFCASSPKTGSGYTFGSGTRLTVV.

This rearrangement joins TRBV5-1 to TRBJ2-4; D may be TRBD1 or TRBD2 (6 bases each). The V and J ends lost 3 bases and 0 bases respectively, with 16 bases between them. This CDR3 is 17 amino acids long. Germline-derived CDR1 and CDR2 are SGHRS and YFSETQ. In nucleotides, the CDR3 is TGCGCCAGCAGCTACCGTGAACAGGGACTAGCCAAAAACATTCAGTACTTC. This codes for CASSYREQGLAKNIQYF.

This chain connects TRBV28 to TRBJ2-5; tentative D call: TRBD2 (5 bases). Per germline, CDR1 MDHEN and CDR2 SYDVKM. V lost 4 bases and J 5 bases, leaving 11 bases between the germline ends. This CDR3 has 13 residues. CDR3 in DNA: TGTGCCAGCAGTTCCTCTAGCAGCGAGACCCAGTACTTC. Translation gives CASSSSSSETQYF.

The chain combines TRBV5-1 with TRBJ1-4; no clear D. The CDR3 sequence is 14 residues long. In germline, CDR1 is SGHRS, CDR2 YFSETQ. Trimming removed 2 bases from V and 5 bases from J, with 10 bases in between. The CDR3 DNA reads TGCGCCAGCAGCTTTGCACTTGGAAATGAAAAACTGTTTTTT. It codes for CASSFALGNEKLFF.

DNA for the CDR3: TGTGCCAGCAGTTTCCGTGCCAGGACGAGGGCGGATACGCAGTATTTT. Translating it yields CASSFRARTRADTQYF. This chain uses TRBV12-3 or TRBV12-4 with TRBJ2-3; a possible D gene is TRBD2 (5 bases). This CDR3 has 16 residues. V was trimmed by 3 bases and J by 6 bases, leaving 19 bases between them.

This chain connects TRBV15 to TRBJ2-3; no clear D. Germline assignment: CDR1 LNHNV and CDR2 YYDKDF (reference sequence). V lost 0 bases and J 5 bases, leaving 6 bases between the germline ends. CDR3 length: 13 amino acids. The CDR3 nucleotides are TGTGCCACCAGCAGAGATCCTGTAGATACGCAGTATTTT. It is translated as CATSRDPVDTQYF.

The rearrangement links TRBV20-1 to TRBJ1-2; 12 nucleotides agree with TRBD1. CDR3 length equals 18 residues. CDR1 and CDR2 from the germline V gene are DFQATT and SNEGSKA (reference sequence). The V segment lost 0 bases and the J segment 4 bases; nucleotides outside the gene matches: 12. CDR3 sequence reads: CSARDLMGQGAQGYGYTF. The CDR3 region has the DNA TGCAGTGCTAGAGATCTTATGGGACAGGGGGCGCAGGGCTATGGCTACACCTTC.

The rearrangement joins TRBV9 to TRBJ2-5; no clear D gene. Germline assignment: CDR1 SGDLS and CDR2 YYNGEE. This CDR3 is 14 amino acids long. V lost 0 bases and J lost 2, with 8 bases in between. The CDR3 DNA is TGTGCCAGCAGCGTAGCACCCGAACAAGAGACCCAGTACTTC. Translation gives CASSVAPEQETQYF.

The CDR3 sequence: CASSQVWVSEQYF. CDR3 DNA: TGCGCCAGCAGCCAAGTATGGGTAAGCGAGCAGTACTTC. V usage is TRBV4-3 and J usage is TRBJ2-7, with D uncertain. V was shortened by 1 base and J by 6 bases, with 10 bases between the two germline ends. The CDR3 is made up of 13 amino acids. The germline V gene encodes CDR1 LGHNA and CDR2 YSLEER.

The rearrangement uses TRBV9 and TRBJ2-4; tentatively, D is TRBD1 (5 bases). Germline CDR1 and CDR2: SGDLS and YYNGEE. The CDR3 totals 14 residues. Trimming removed 4 bases at V and 7 bases at J, with 15 bases between. The DNA of the CDR3 is TGTGCCAGCAGCTCCGGATCTGCAGGGAACATTCAGTACTTC. As protein: CASSSGSAGNIQYF.

The gene calls are TRBV29-1 and TRBJ2-7, with D unclear. The V end was cut by 2 bases, the J end by 9 bases, with 14 bases between. CDR1 is SQVTM, CDR2 ANQGSEA, per germline. This CDR3 contains 12 residues. CDR3 nucleotide sequence: TGCAGCGTTGAAATCGTATCCGGAGTGCAGTACTTC. This encodes CSVEIVSGVQYF.

The V and J genes are TRBV29-1 and TRBJ2-1; no firm D call. The germline V gene encodes CDR1 SQVTM and CDR2 ANQGSEA. CDR3 length: 11 amino acids. Trimming left V 4 bases short and J 7 bases short, with 8 bases between. The CDR3 region is CSVVSKNEQFF. In DNA form, the CDR3 reads TGCAGCGTTGTGTCCAAAAATGAGCAGTTCTTC.

The chain recombines TRBV9 with TRBJ2-1; 9 positions agree with TRBD2. Losses at the gene ends were 4 bases for V and 3 bases for J; bases not matched to a gene: 5. This CDR3 has 15 residues. The germline V gene has CDR1 SGDLS and CDR2 YYNGEE. This chain's CDR3 is CASSPGLADYNEQFF. The CDR3 bases are TGTGCCAGCAGCCCGGGACTAGCAGACTACAATGAGCAGTTCTTC.

This chain links TRBV23-1 with TRBJ2-5; D remains unclear. TRBV23-1 falls under the ORF class, with uncertain function. This CDR3 has 13 residues. Trimming pared 2 bases from V and 2 bases from J, leaving 6 bases between. CDR3 DNA: TGCGCCAGCAGTCAAGTCGGGCAAGAGACCCAGTACTTC. It encodes CASSQVGQETQYF.

This clonotype was seen once. The J gene is TRBJ2-7, the V gene TRBV28; no clear D. The CDR3 runs 16 residues. Trimming left V 8 bases short and J 1 base short, with 21 bases between. Germline V gene sequence: CDR1 MDHEN, CDR2 SYDVKM. The CDR3 DNA reads as TGTGCCAGCCCACCTGAAACCGGGTCTTGGTCCTACGAGCAGTACTTC. Protein: CASPPETGSWSYEQYF.

The chain recombines TRBV6-6 with TRBJ1-2, with 9 positions matching TRBD1. Germline V gene data show CDR1 as MNHNY and CDR2 as SVGAGI (reference sequence). This CDR3 is 13 amino acids long. Germline trimming cut 6 bases from V and 6 bases from J; bases unmatched to any gene: 5. The CDR3 sequence is CASSRGQGNGYTF. The CDR3 nucleotides are TGTGCCAGCAGCCGGGGACAGGGCAATGGCTACACCTTC.

This sequence joins TRBV7-2 and TRBJ2-3; 12 bases match TRBD2. In germline, CDR1 is SGHTA, CDR2 FQGNSA. Unmatched junction bases numbered 15, after V lost 6 bases and J lost 2 bases. This CDR3 is built from 19 residues. CDR3 region: CASRPESRLAGGPTDTQYF. In DNA form, the CDR3 reads TGTGCCAGCAGGCCCGAGTCTCGTCTAGCGGGGGGGCCCACAGATACGCAGTATTTT.

J is TRBJ2-3 and V is TRBV6-5; TRBD1 might be the D (5 bases). The germline gives CDR1 MNHEY, CDR2 SVGAGI. V was shortened by 5 bases and J by 2 bases, with 8 bases between the two germline ends. This CDR3 has 13 amino acids. For the CDR3, the DNA is TGTGCCAGCAGTCCACAGGTCACAGATACGCAGTATTTT. Protein product: CASSPQVTDTQYF.

The chain couples TRBV29-1 to TRBJ2-7, with a possible D match to TRBD1 (6 bases). The CDR3 is made up of 15 amino acids. The germline V and J ends were trimmed by 4 bases and 0 bases, with 16 bases remaining between them. Germline V gives CDR1 SQVTM, CDR2 ANQGSEA. The CDR3 DNA follows: TGCAGCGTTGTATCGGGGACACAGGGCTCCTACGAGCAGTACTTC. Its translation is CSVVSGTQGSYEQYF.

The rearrangement links TRBV29-1 to TRBJ2-1; TRBD2 is a possible D gene (6 bases). There are 14 residues in the CDR3. Germline V lookup: CDR1 SQVTM, CDR2 ANQGSEA. The V end was cut by 4 bases, the J end by 0 bases, with 10 bases between. Here the CDR3 DNA reads TGCAGCGTTGCTGTCGGGAGCTCCTACAATGAGCAGTTCTTC. Translated, it gives CSVAVGSSYNEQFF.

V usage is TRBV20-1 and J usage is TRBJ2-1; weak D call: TRBD2 (6 bases). V gave up 1 base and J gave up 7 bases, with 14 bases separating them. CDR1 is DFQATT and CDR2 is SNEGSKA in the germline V gene (reference sequence). The CDR3 runs 14 residues. The CDR3 here is CSARGGLKRNEQFF. In DNA, the CDR3 is TGCAGTGCTAGAGGCGGACTAAAGAGGAATGAGCAGTTCTTC.

V is TRBV28 and J is TRBJ2-7; unclear D gene. V was clipped by 2 bases and J by 0 bases, with 11 bases between them. CDR3 length: 15 residues. Germline V gene sequence: CDR1 MDHEN, CDR2 SYDVKM. In nucleotides, the CDR3 is TGTGCCAGCAGTTTACCACCAGGAAGCTCCTACGAGCAGTACTTC. Translating it yields CASSLPPGSSYEQYF.

V gene TRBV5-1 combines with J gene TRBJ1-1, with a possible D match to TRBD1 (5 bases). Per germline, CDR1 SGHRS and CDR2 YFSETQ. The CDR3 length is 13 residues. V lost 2 bases and J lost 3, with 8 bases in between. The CDR3, as DNA: TGCGCCAGCAGCTTCCTACAGGACACTGAAGCTTTCTTT. Amino acids: CASSFLQDTEAFF.